This T cell receptor beta chain is from a study of PD-1 blockade in classical Hodgkin lymphoma. The study, taken as a whole, reports: Newly diagnosed patients had diversity similar to the baseline diversity of complete responders. Initiation of nivolumab under 1 year after ASCT led to exclusion of patients. Still unresolved is the cause of the repertoire differences, which may be disease activity or prior therapy.

With no exception, relapse followed autologous stem cell transplantation in all patients, and brentuximab vedotin exposure varied. Patients showed best responses of complete response, partial response or progressive disease. Trimming removed 7 bases from V and 2 bases from J; junction bases left unmatched: 19. The CDR3 runs to 17 residues. Per the germline V gene, CDR1 is SQVTM and CDR2 is ANQGSEA. With regard to this clone: Its antigen is undetermined.

Only in-frame clones appear in the TCRdb table, and some are missing; sequencing was by immunoSEQ multiplex PCR. The sample records tens of thousands of clones, approximately 81% being singletons. This TCR was recovered from a human donor with classical Hodgkin lymphoma. Specimen: peripheral blood mononuclear cells (PBMCs), collected before the second cycle of nivolumab. This chain links TRBV29-1 with TRBJ1-1, with 7 bases fitting TRBD1. In DNA form, the CDR3 reads TGCAGCGCCCAAGGGCTGACAGGGTTCGCCATTAACACTGAAGCTTTCTTT. It specifies CSAQGLTGFAINTEAFF.